The next 32 T cell receptor beta chains were all read from a single sample in a study of blood T cell repertoires in COVID-19. Method: immunoSEQ multiplex PCR; TCRdb's copy keeps in-frame clones and lacks some. The sample has roughly 670,000 clones, 90% seen once. Sequenced material: peripheral blood. These receptors all come from a woman aged 18-29 years with acute or convalescent COVID-19.

The CDR3 loop reads CAWSEGGQGGEQYF. The CDR3 DNA is TGTGCCTGGAGTGAGGGGGGACAGGGTGGCGAGCAGTACTTC. The rearrangement joins TRBV30 to TRBJ2-7, with 9 bases fitting TRBD1. This CDR3 is 14 amino acids long. V shed 1 base and J 6 bases; nucleotides not matched to a gene: 7. Germline CDR1 and CDR2: GTSNPN and SVGIG (reference sequence).

The J gene is TRBJ1-2, the V gene TRBV5-1, with D maybe TRBD1 (5 bases). This CDR3 has 14 amino acids. Germline V lookup: CDR1 SGHRS, CDR2 YFSETQ. Trimming removed 4 bases at V and 0 bases at J, with 10 bases between. The CDR3 DNA reads TGCGCCAGCAGCACCACGACAGCTAACTATGGCTACACCTTC. The encoded protein is CASSTTTANYGYTF.

The table lists this clone with a few counts. V is TRBV6-5 and J is TRBJ1-2; tentatively, D is TRBD1 (6 bases). V was trimmed by 8 bases and J by 8 bases, leaving 12 bases between them. The CDR3 extends over 11 amino acids. CDR1 and CDR2 from the germline V gene are MNHEY and SVGAGI. CDR3: CASVTGWGYTF. The CDR3 DNA reads TGTGCCAGCGTCACAGGGTGGGGCTACACCTTC.

The chain recombines TRBV6-2 or TRBV6-3 with TRBJ2-2; 10 nucleotides match TRBD2. The CDR3 covers 18 residues. The V and J ends lost 3 bases and 5 bases, in that order; junction bases with no gene match: 12. CDR1 MNHEY and CDR2 SVGEGT come from the germline V gene. CDR3 DNA sequence: TGTGCCAGCAGTTATTCCGTCGGGACTAGCGTCGGGACCGGGGAGCTGTTTTTT. Translation gives CASSYSVGTSVGTGELFF.

This rearrangement joins TRBV23-1 to TRBJ1-1, with D maybe TRBD1 (6 bases). TRBV23-1 counts as an open reading frame of uncertain function. The V gene lost 2 bases and the J gene lost 2 bases, with 18 bases spanning the gap. The CDR3 loop spans 17 amino acids. DNA of the CDR3: TGCGCCAGCAGTCAAACTAGGGACACCGTCAAAAACACTGAAGCTTTCTTT. This codes for CASSQTRDTVKNTEAFF.

V gene TRBV5-1 combines with J gene TRBJ2-3; 10 positions agree with TRBD2. The J segment lost 2 bases and the V segment lost 4 bases, leaving 7 bases of the junction unmatched. Germline V gene sequence: CDR1 SGHRS, CDR2 YFSETQ. This CDR3 is 16 amino acids long. DNA of the CDR3: TGCGCCAGCAGCGTGCGAGGACTAGCGGCCACAGATACGCAGTATTTT. It translates to CASSVRGLAATDTQYF.

This sequence joins TRBV10-3 and TRBJ1-5; the match to TRBD1 covers 7 bases. Germline values: CDR1 ENHRY, CDR2 SYGVKD. The CDR3 is 15 amino acids. V was pared by 2 bases and J by 2 bases, with 3 bases of the junction left unmatched. As DNA, the CDR3 is TGTGCCATCAGTGAGCGACAGGGAGGCAATCAGCCCCAGCATTTT. The encoded protein is CAISERQGGNQPQHF.

This clone was detected only a few times. The J gene is TRBJ1-1, the V gene TRBV19; D is unclear. This CDR3 comprises 13 residues. Trimming left V 3 bases short and J 4 bases short, with 9 bases between. CDR1 and CDR2 (germline): LNHDA, SQIVND (reference sequence). CDR3 nucleotide sequence: TGTGCCAGTAGTATGGTCAGGTCCACTGAAGCTTTCTTT. Translated: CASSMVRSTEAFF. Drawing the rest from reference TRBV19 and TRBJ1-1, the complete variable domain is DGGITQSPKYLFRKEGQNVTLSCEQNLNHDAMYWYRQDPGQGLRLIYYSQIVNDFQKGDIAEGYSVSREKKESFPLTVTSAQKNPTAFYLCASSMVRSTEAFFGQGTRLTVV.

The rearrangement joins TRBV5-1 to TRBJ2-7, with 8 bases lining up with TRBD1. CDR3 length: 16 amino acids. V shed 0 bases, J shed 3 bases, and the junction held 8 bases outside the gene matches. CDR1 and CDR2 (germline): SGHRS, YFSETQ. The CDR3 nucleotides read TGCGCCAGCAGCTTGGGGGGCGGGACAGGAGGCTACGAGCAGTACTTC. Protein sequence: CASSLGGGTGGYEQYF.

V gene TRBV10-2 combines with J gene TRBJ2-2; 7 positions agree with TRBD1. Germline V gene data show CDR1 as WSHSY and CDR2 as SAAADI. CDR3 length: 14 residues. The junction had 6 bases not matched to a gene; V was cut back by 9 bases and J by 2 bases. The CDR3 spells CASTDRINTGELFF. For the CDR3, the DNA is TGCGCCAGTACGGACAGGATAAACACCGGGGAGCTGTTTTTT.

The rearrangement uses TRBV15 and TRBJ1-2, with D perhaps matching TRBD1 (5 bases). V lost 0 bases and J 4 bases, leaving 12 bases between the germline ends. CDR1 LNHNV and CDR2 YYDKDF come from the germline V gene (reference sequence). CDR3 length equals 15 residues. CDR3 loop: CATSRDWGGFYGYTF. The CDR3 nucleotides read TGTGCCACCAGCAGAGATTGGGGGGGATTCTATGGCTACACCTTC.

The chain carries TRBV19 and TRBJ1-2, with unresolved D. V lost 4 bases and J 7 bases, leaving 10 bases between the germline ends. CDR1 LNHDA and CDR2 SQIVND come from the germline V gene (reference sequence). This CDR3 comprises 12 residues. The CDR3 sequence: CASSKLAGGYTF. The CDR3 DNA reads TGTGCCAGTAGTAAACTGGCAGGTGGCTACACCTTC.

The rearrangement joins TRBV9 to TRBJ2-2; D gene unclear. Germline CDR1 is SGDLS and CDR2 is YYNGEE. V was trimmed by 0 bases and J by 1 base, leaving 4 bases between them. The CDR3 consists of 14 residues. In nucleotides, the CDR3 is TGTGCCAGCAGCGTAGTCGGGAACACCGGGGAGCTGTTTTTT. Encoded protein: CASSVVGNTGELFF. The full variable domain, rest sourced from reference TRBV9 and TRBJ2-2, is DSGVTQTPKHLITATGQRVTLRCSPRSGDLSVYWYQQSLDQGLQFLIQYYNGEERAKGNILERFSAQQFPDLHSELNLSSLELGDSALYFCASSVVGNTGELFFGEGSRLTVL.

The V call is TRBV7-8, the J call TRBJ2-7; no definite D call. With 2 bases removed from V and 12 bases from J, the gap between germline ends came to 17 bases. In germline, CDR1 is SGHVS, CDR2 FQNEAQ. This CDR3 contains 13 residues. The DNA for the CDR3 is TGTGCCAGCAGCTTACTTAACAGAGCCTCCTTGTACTTC. Translating gives CASSLLNRASLYF. Variable domain in full (rest from reference TRBV7-8 and TRBJ2-7): GAGVSQSPRYKVAKRGQDVALRCDPISGHVSLFWYQQALGQGPEFLTYFQNEAQLDKSGLPSDRFFAERPEGSVSTLKIQRTQQEDSAVYLCASSLLNRASLYFGPGTRLTVT.

This clone has only a few counts. The chain is built from TRBV30 and TRBJ1-1; D is unclear. The CDR3 totals 14 residues. In germline, CDR1 is GTSNPN, CDR2 SVGIG (reference sequence). Trimming stripped 1 base from V and 0 bases from J, with 9 bases between. Here the CDR3 DNA reads TGTGCCTGGAGTGACTACATCATGAACACTGAAGCTTTCTTT. Protein: CAWSDYIMNTEAFF.

The chain employs TRBV28 and TRBJ1-4; D is perhaps TRBD1 (5 bases). The CDR3 sequence is 18 residues long. CDR1 and CDR2 from the germline V gene are MDHEN and SYDVKM. V gave up 2 bases and J gave up 0 bases, with 16 bases separating them. The CDR3 protein is CASSLIFRTPATNEKLFF. The CDR3 DNA reads TGTGCCAGCAGTTTAATCTTCCGGACACCTGCAACTAATGAAAAACTGTTTTTT.

The genes are TRBV7-9 and TRBJ1-1, with TRBD1 matching over 11 bases. The CDR3 length is 18 residues. V lost 2 bases to trimming and J lost 7 bases; unmatched junction nucleotides: 15. From germline, CDR1 is SEHNR and CDR2 FQNEAQ (reference sequence). CDR3 bases: TGTGCCAGCAGCTTATTGTTGAGGGGACAGGGGGGATTTTTTGAAGCTTTCTTT. Protein sequence: CASSLLLRGQGGFFEAFF.

The chain employs TRBV4-3 and TRBJ2-5; TRBD1 agrees at 9 bases. The CDR3 length is 15 residues. Per the germline V gene, CDR1 is LGHNA and CDR2 is YSLEER. V lost 4 bases, J lost 0 bases, and 3 bases stayed unmatched. The DNA for the CDR3 is TGCGCCAGCAGCCTCGGGACAGGGAACCAAGAGACCCAGTACTTC. Residues: CASSLGTGNQETQYF.

This chain links TRBV6-5 with TRBJ2-3; TRBD2 matches 7 bases. The length of the CDR3 is 14 residues. V shed 5 bases, J shed 0 bases, and the junction held 2 bases outside the gene matches. Germline V gene data show CDR1 as MNHEY and CDR2 as SVGAGI. The DNA of the CDR3 is TGTGCCAGCAGTCGCGGGGGAAGCACAGATACGCAGTATTTT. Translating it yields CASSRGGSTDTQYF.

This clone was seen only once. V usage is TRBV5-1 and J usage is TRBJ2-7; 10 bases align to TRBD1. The trim removed 5 bases at V and 5 bases at J, leaving 10 bases unmatched. Germline V gene data show CDR1 as SGHRS and CDR2 as YFSETQ. The CDR3 is made up of 15 amino acids. For the CDR3, the DNA is TGCGCCAGCAGACCCACCGGGACAGGGGCCCACGAGCAGTACTTC. Translation gives CASRPTGTGAHEQYF.

The chain joins TRBV6-5 to TRBJ1-1, with D maybe TRBD1 (5 bases). V was shortened by 0 bases and J by 5 bases, with 13 bases between the two germline ends. This CDR3 contains 15 residues. Germline V gene sequence: CDR1 MNHEY, CDR2 SVGAGI. DNA of the CDR3: TGTGCCAGCAGTTACTCGATCACCGGGGGGACTGAAGCTTTCTTT. Translation: CASSYSITGGTEAFF.

The table lists this clone with a count of one. This rearrangement joins TRBV11-3 to TRBJ1-3, with D hard to call. From germline, CDR1 is SGHNT and CDR2 YENEEA. Trimming took 1 base from V and 4 from J, leaving 11 bases between them. The CDR3 contains 15 residues. The CDR3 DNA follows: TGTGCCAGCAGCTTAGGAGGACTGATCGGAAACACCATATATTTT. This sequence encodes CASSLGGLIGNTIYF.

The CDR3 nucleotides read TGTGCCAGCAGTTTGCCCAGGGGCGCCGGCACTGAAGCTTTCTTT. This encodes CASSLPRGAGTEAFF. This chain connects TRBV28 to TRBJ1-1; a possible D gene is TRBD1 (6 bases). Germline V lookup: CDR1 MDHEN, CDR2 SYDVKM. CDR3 length: 15 amino acids. V lost 3 bases to trimming and J lost 4 bases, with 15 bases between them.

This chain uses TRBV3-1 (or the pseudogene TRBV3-2) with TRBJ1-3, with D possibly matching TRBD1 (6 bases). Trimming took off 4 bases at V and 2 bases at J, with 21 bases between the two ends. This CDR3 spans 18 amino acids. Germline CDR1 LGHDT, CDR2 YNNKEL (reference sequence). CDR3 in DNA: TGTGCCAGCAGCCCCCGGGCGGGGGGCTACGTGCCTGGAAACACCATATATTTT. It specifies CASSPRAGGYVPGNTIYF.

The genes are TRBV6-5 and TRBJ2-2; 9 positions match TRBD1. The CDR3 covers 14 residues. V lost 6 bases, J lost 5 bases, and 4 bases stayed unmatched. Looked up from germline, CDR1 is MNHEY and CDR2 is SVGAGI. The CDR3: CASSRDRATGELFF. The CDR3 DNA is TGTGCCAGCAGCCGGGACAGGGCAACCGGGGAGCTGTTTTTT.

The rearrangement uses TRBV7-9 and TRBJ1-2, with D perhaps TRBD1 (6 bases). Trimming took 6 bases from V and 11 from J, leaving 19 bases between them. Germline V gene data show CDR1 as SEHNR and CDR2 as FQNEAQ (reference sequence). The CDR3 runs to 13 residues. This CDR3 is CASRRNRDTRYTF. Written as DNA, the CDR3 is TGTGCCAGCAGACGAAATAGGGACACCCGATACACCTTC. The full variable domain, completed using reference TRBV7-9 and TRBJ1-2, is DTGVSQNPRHKITKRGQNVTFRCDPISEHNRLYWYRQTLGQGPEFLTYFQNEAQLEKSRLLSDRFSAERPKGSFSTLEIQRTEQGDSAMYLCASRRNRDTRYTFGSGTRLTVV.

The rearrangement links TRBV4-3 to TRBJ1-4; 7 positions agree with TRBD1. V lost 3 bases, J lost 4 bases, and 5 bases stayed unmatched. This CDR3 comprises 15 residues. Germline values: CDR1 LGHNA, CDR2 YSLEER. The CDR3 coding sequence is TGCGCCAGCAGCCATGACGCAGGGGGTAATGAAAAACTGTTTTTT. This sequence encodes CASSHDAGGNEKLFF.

The chain couples TRBV9 to TRBJ1-5; tentatively, D is TRBD1 (6 bases). CDR1 is SGDLS and CDR2 is YYNGEE in the germline V gene. The CDR3 sequence is 15 residues long. Trimming removed 0 bases at V and 5 bases at J, with 12 bases between. The CDR3 nucleotides read TGTGCCAGCAGCGTAGGGGGGGGGCCCCATCAGCCCCAGCATTTT. Its translation is CASSVGGGPHQPQHF.

The V call is TRBV3-1 (or the pseudogene TRBV3-2), the J call TRBJ1-2; 8 nucleotides line up with TRBD1. The germline V gene encodes CDR1 LGHDT and CDR2 YNNKEL (reference sequence). This CDR3 has 17 amino acids. The J segment lost 6 bases and the V segment lost 0 bases, leaving 12 bases of the junction unmatched. The CDR3 DNA sequence: TGTGCCAGCAGCCAAGATGGCGGACAGGGACCGGGAGATGGCTACACCTTC. Its translation: CASSQDGGQGPGDGYTF.

The gene calls are TRBV29-1 and TRBJ1-2, with a possible D match to TRBD1 (5 bases). The CDR3 totals 13 residues. The V and J ends lost 0 bases and 2 bases respectively, with 7 bases between them. Per the germline V gene, CDR1 is SQVTM and CDR2 is ANQGSEA. The CDR3 region is CSVEDRTNYGYTF. The CDR3 DNA reads TGCAGCGTTGAAGATCGGACAAACTATGGCTACACCTTC.

The chain is built from TRBV5-1 and TRBJ2-7, with D unclear. Looked up from germline, CDR1 is SGHRS and CDR2 is YFSETQ. The CDR3 spans 12 residues. Trimming shortened V by 4 bases and J by 2 bases, and 7 bases separated the two germline ends. For the CDR3, the DNA is TGCGCCAGCAGCCCGGGTGCCTACGAGCAGTACTTC. Translated, it gives CASSPGAYEQYF.

This chain connects TRBV6-5 to TRBJ1-2, with D perhaps matching TRBD1 (5 bases). The CDR3 is made up of 14 amino acids. In germline, CDR1 is MNHEY, CDR2 SVGAGI. The ends were cut back, 8 bases at V and 4 bases at J, with 17 bases in the middle. Written as DNA, the CDR3 is TGTGCCAGCTCGGCACAGGACCGTGGCTATGGCTACACCTTC. Residues: CASSAQDRGYGYTF.